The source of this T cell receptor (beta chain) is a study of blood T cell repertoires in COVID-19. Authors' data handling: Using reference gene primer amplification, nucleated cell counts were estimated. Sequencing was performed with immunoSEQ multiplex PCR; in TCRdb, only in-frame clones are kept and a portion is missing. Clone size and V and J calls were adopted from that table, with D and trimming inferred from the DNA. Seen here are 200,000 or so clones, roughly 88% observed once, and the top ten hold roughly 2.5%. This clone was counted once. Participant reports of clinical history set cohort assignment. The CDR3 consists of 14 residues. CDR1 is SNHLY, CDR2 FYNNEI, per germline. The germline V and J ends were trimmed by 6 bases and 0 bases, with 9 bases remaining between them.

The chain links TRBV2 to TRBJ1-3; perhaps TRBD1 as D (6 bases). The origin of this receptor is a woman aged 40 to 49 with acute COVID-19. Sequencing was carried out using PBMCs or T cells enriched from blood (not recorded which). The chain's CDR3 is CASRRTDSGNTIYF. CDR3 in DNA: TGTGCCAGCAGGCGGACAGACTCTGGAAACACCATATATTTT.